This entry lists 25 T cell receptor beta chains sequenced from one sample in a study of patients and donors after allogeneic stem cell transplantation. TCRdb independently ran MiXCR on the RT-PCR reads; one entry per CDR3 protein. The sample records 400,000 to 500,000 distinct CDR3 sequences, roughly 16% being singletons. Sample: blood, either unsorted or a sorted T cell fraction (not recorded which). The receptors here all came from a human donor who was either an allogeneic HSCT recipient or a stem cell or donor lymphocyte infusion donor (not recorded which). It is not recorded whose cells these are; they may come from a transplant donor.

This clonotype was counted a few times. The chain carries TRBV27 and TRBJ2-3; 12 bases are a match to TRBD2. Germline loops: CDR1 MNHEY, CDR2 SMNVEV (reference sequence). V shed 1 base, J shed 6 bases, and the junction held 11 bases outside the gene matches. The CDR3 has 18 residues. The CDR3 loop reads CASSLLPGTSGFDDTQYF. Here the CDR3 DNA reads TGTGCCAGCAGTTTATTACCCGGGACTAGCGGGTTCGACGATACGCAGTATTTT.

The chain carries TRBV20-1 and TRBJ1-1, with D possibly TRBD1 on 5 matching bases. V was trimmed by 5 bases and J by 1 base, leaving 8 bases between them. The CDR3 has 12 amino acids. In germline, CDR1 is DFQATT, CDR2 SNEGSKA (reference sequence). This chain's CDR3 is CSAGGGNTEAFF. The CDR3 DNA follows: TGCAGTGCTGGGGGGGGGAACACTGAAGCTTTCTTT.

This chain joins TRBV7-3 and TRBJ2-7, with 8 bases matching TRBD1. Trimming at V came to 4 bases and at J to 5 bases, leaving 10 bases not matched to a gene. Germline V gene lookup returns CDR1 SGHTA and CDR2 FQGTGA. This CDR3 is 15 amino acids long. This CDR3 is CASSSGADRVHEQYF. For the CDR3, the DNA is TGTGCCAGCAGCTCCGGGGCGGACAGGGTCCACGAGCAGTACTTC.

This clonotype occurred many times. The V gene is TRBV6-1, the J gene TRBJ2-7, with TRBD1 as a possible D gene (5 bases). The CDR3 spans 14 residues. V lost 5 bases, J lost 5 bases, and 16 bases lay in between. Germline V lookup: CDR1 MNHNS, CDR2 SASEGT. As DNA, the CDR3 is TGTGCCAGCAGTCTCATGACAGAGATCGACGAGCAGTACTTC. Protein product: CASSLMTEIDEQYF.

The chain joins TRBV15 to TRBJ2-5; D perhaps matches TRBD2 (7 bases). Trimming took 4 bases from V and 4 from J, leaving 13 bases between them. Germline CDR1 is LNHNV and CDR2 is YYDKDF (reference sequence). The CDR3 is 14 residues long. CDR3 region: CATSKGGGRETQYF. DNA for the CDR3: TGTGCCACCAGCAAGGGGGGGGGGCGAGAGACCCAGTACTTC.

The chain links TRBV7-3 to TRBJ2-1, with 7 bases identical to TRBD2. V trimming: 5 bases; J trimming: 9 bases; junction bases outside the gene matches: 10. The CDR3 spans 14 residues. Germline-derived CDR1 and CDR2 are SGHTA and FQGTGA. CDR3 sequence: CASSLTSSRPEQFF. The DNA for the CDR3 is TGTGCCAGCAGCCTGACTAGCAGCCGCCCTGAGCAGTTCTTC.

The chain has TRBV12-3 or TRBV12-4 and TRBJ1-5; D is undetermined. This CDR3 is built from 16 residues. Trimming shortened V by 1 base and J by 2 bases, and 12 bases separated the two germline ends. The CDR3 region is CASSLGVGVGNQPQHF. DNA for the CDR3: TGTGCCAGCAGTTTAGGGGTGGGAGTAGGCAATCAGCCCCAGCATTTT.

This chain connects TRBV9 to TRBJ1-1; TRBD1 is a possible D gene (5 bases). Trimming took 0 bases from V and 2 from J, leaving 11 bases between them. The CDR3 totals 15 residues. Germline assignment: CDR1 SGDLS and CDR2 YYNGEE. CDR3 coding DNA: TGTGCCAGCAGCGTAGCTGGGGACCCTAACACTGAAGCTTTCTTT. It codes for CASSVAGDPNTEAFF.

This clonotype was picked up a small number of times. The rearrangement uses TRBV4-1 and TRBJ1-2; D not certain. Germline CDR1 is MGHRA and CDR2 is YSYEKL. With 4 bases removed from V and 4 bases from J, the gap between germline ends came to 13 bases. The CDR3 is 14 amino acids. CDR3 amino acids: CASSRTESFYGYTF. CDR3 DNA: TGCGCCAGCAGCCGGACGGAATCCTTCTATGGCTACACCTTC.

Ten or more counts support this clonotype. The chain couples TRBV12-3 or TRBV12-4 to TRBJ2-6; D remains ambiguous. The CDR3 extends over 15 amino acids. The ends were cut back, 3 bases at V and 0 bases at J, with 6 bases in the middle. The CDR3 region has the DNA TGTGCCAGCAGTTTCTGGACCTCTGGGGCCAACGTCCTGACTTTC. Translating gives CASSFWTSGANVLTF.

CDR3 sequence: CASSFEGETQYF. Here the CDR3 DNA reads TGTGCCAGCAGCTTTGAGGGGGAGACCCAGTACTTC. The chain recombines TRBV5-4 with TRBJ2-5, with D perhaps being TRBD1 or TRBD2 (5 bases each). This CDR3 is built from 12 residues. V shed 2 bases and J shed 5 bases, with 7 bases lying between them. CDR1 is SGHNT and CDR2 is YYREEE in the germline V gene (reference sequence).

A few counts support this clonotype. This chain joins TRBV5-5 and TRBJ1-6, with TRBD1 identical over 7 bases. CDR1 and CDR2 (germline): SGHKS, YYEKEE (reference sequence). CDR3 size: 17 residues. The ends lost 4 bases at V and 9 bases at J; junction bases unmatched: 16. The CDR3 DNA follows: TGTGCCAGCAGCCCCCTTAAGGCAGGGGGTTCTGGTTCACCCCTCCACTTT. Residues: CASSPLKAGGSGSPLHF.

This clonotype appeared once. CDR3 coding DNA: TGTGCCAGCACCCCTTTGGGGGACAGAATACATACGCAGTATTTT. This sequence encodes CASTPLGDRIHTQYF. V gene TRBV27 combines with J gene TRBJ2-3; the match to TRBD1 covers 7 bases. The germline CDR1 and CDR2 sequences are MNHEY and SMNVEV (reference sequence). J gave up 7 bases and V 7 bases, and 14 bases lay outside the gene matches. The CDR3 is 15 amino acids.

The chain uses TRBV14 and TRBJ2-1; D unclear. Germline CDR1 and CDR2: SGHDN and FVKESK. V was pared by 3 bases and J by 11 bases, with 8 bases between. The CDR3 contains 11 residues. The CDR3 loop reads CASSHGHQQFF. The CDR3 DNA follows: TGTGCCAGCAGCCACGGCCACCAGCAGTTCTTC.

This clonotype was observed once. The genes are TRBV9 and TRBJ2-1; the match to TRBD2 covers 7 bases. The CDR3 totals 17 residues. V lost 3 bases to trimming and J lost 6 bases; unmatched junction nucleotides: 15. Germline V gene sequence: CDR1 SGDLS, CDR2 YYNGEE. This chain's CDR3 is CASSDLSPRGTFNEQFF. DNA for the CDR3: TGTGCCAGCAGCGACCTCTCTCCGCGGGGGACCTTCAATGAGCAGTTCTTC.

There are a few counts of this clonotype. The DNA for the CDR3 is TGCGCCAGCAGCTTGAGTTTTCTGTCCTACGAGCAGTACTTC. It specifies CASSLSFLSYEQYF. The rearrangement joins TRBV5-1 to TRBJ2-7; D ambiguous. Trimming left V 1 base short and J 1 base short, with 9 bases between. The CDR3 is 14 amino acids. CDR1 SGHRS and CDR2 YFSETQ come from the germline V gene. Full variable domain (outside the CDR3, taken from reference TRBV5-1 and TRBJ2-7): KAGVTQTPRYLIKTRGQQVTLSCSPISGHRSVSWYQQTPGQGLQFLFEYFSETQRNKGNFPGRFSGRQFSNSRSEMNVSTLELGDSALYLCASSLSFLSYEQYFGPGTRLTVT.

This clonotype occurred a few times. The chain couples TRBV7-6 to TRBJ1-1, with a weak D call TRBD1 (6 bases). Germline V gene lookup returns CDR1 SGHVS and CDR2 FNYEAQ. This CDR3 has 15 amino acids. The germline V and J ends were trimmed by 0 bases and 5 bases, with 13 bases remaining between them. The chain's CDR3 is CASSLAGAGGTEAFF. Here the CDR3 DNA reads TGTGCCAGCAGCTTAGCGGGGGCGGGGGGGACTGAAGCTTTCTTT.

The sample holds a few counts of this clonotype. The chain links TRBV11-2 to TRBJ1-2, with D maybe TRBD1 (6 bases). This CDR3 is 13 amino acids long. CDR1 SGHAT and CDR2 FQNNGV come from the germline V gene. Between the trimmed V and J ends, which lost 5 bases and 8 bases, there was a span of 15 bases. DNA of the CDR3: TGTGCCAGCAGCGAAATTCAGGGGTTCGGCTACACCTTC. Protein sequence: CASSEIQGFGYTF.

In this sample, this clonotype turned up a few times. This chain connects TRBV7-6 to TRBJ1-5; no firm D call. V dropped 7 bases and J dropped 4 bases, with 11 bases sitting between them. The V gene's germline CDR1 is SGHVS and CDR2 FNYEAQ. The length of the CDR3 is 13 residues. CDR3 region: CASIAGPNQPQHF. The CDR3 region has the DNA TGTGCCAGCATCGCAGGACCTAATCAGCCCCAGCATTTT.

This clonotype has just a few counts. The chain links TRBV12-3 or TRBV12-4 to TRBJ2-2, with unresolved D. V was shortened by 4 bases and J by 1 base, with 16 bases between the two germline ends. This CDR3 spans 17 amino acids. Here the CDR3 reads CASSSPDGTRNTGELFF. The CDR3 DNA is TGTGCCAGCAGTTCACCGGACGGAACACGGAACACCGGGGAGCTGTTTTTT.

The V call is TRBV9, the J call TRBJ2-3; D not resolved. CDR3 length: 14 amino acids. V was shortened by 0 bases and J by 4 bases, with 9 bases between the two germline ends. The germline gives CDR1 SGDLS, CDR2 YYNGEE. In DNA, the CDR3 is TGTGCCAGCAGCGTAGAAGTGGGTGCAGATACGCAGTATTTT. Amino acid sequence: CASSVEVGADTQYF. Complete variable domain (other parts from reference TRBV9 and TRBJ2-3): DSGVTQTPKHLITATGQRVTLRCSPRSGDLSVYWYQQSLDQGLQFLIQYYNGEERAKGNILERFSAQQFPDLHSELNLSSLELGDSALYFCASSVEVGADTQYFGPGTRLTVL.

The rearrangement links TRBV18 to TRBJ1-6; weak D call: TRBD1 (6 bases). The germline V and J ends were trimmed by 3 bases and 3 bases, with 12 bases remaining between them. The CDR3 consists of 16 residues. From germline, CDR1 is KGHSH and CDR2 LQKENI. The CDR3 loop is CASSPTPGHYNSPLHF. The DNA for the CDR3 is TGTGCCAGCTCACCCACGCCGGGACACTATAATTCACCCCTCCACTTT.

This clonotype turned up a few times. The genes are TRBV25-1 and TRBJ1-1; tentatively, D is TRBD1 (5 bases). This CDR3 contains 16 residues. Looked up from germline, CDR1 is MGHDK and CDR2 is SYGVNS. The germline V and J ends were trimmed by 3 bases and 4 bases, with 18 bases remaining between them. This CDR3 is CASSDFLREGGTEAFF. Written as DNA, the CDR3 is TGTGCCAGCAGTGATTTCCTCAGGGAGGGCGGCACTGAAGCTTTCTTT.

This clonotype was seen only a few times. This chain joins TRBV30 and TRBJ2-5; D is uncertain. The V gene lost 2 bases and the J gene lost 8 bases, with 9 bases spanning the gap. Germline CDR1 is GTSNPN and CDR2 is SVGIG (reference sequence). This CDR3 is 11 amino acids long. The CDR3: CAWSPMGTQYF. The CDR3 DNA reads TGTGCCTGGAGTCCAATGGGAACCCAGTACTTC.

The rearrangement joins TRBV24-1 to TRBJ2-2; D is unresolved. Germline values: CDR1 KGHDR, CDR2 SFDVKD. The CDR3 has 12 amino acids. The germline V and J ends were trimmed by 1 base and 8 bases, with 4 bases remaining between them. CDR3 residues: CATSDFGGELFF. The CDR3 DNA reads TGTGCCACCAGTGATTTTGGGGGGGAGCTGTTTTTT.